A selection of T cell receptor beta chains follows, all from one sample in a study of CD8+CD57+ T cells in acquired aplastic anemia. TCRdb re-called the reads with MiXCR, one entry per CDR3 protein. The sample lists some 290,000 distinct CDR3 sequences; 45% to 65% were seen once. What was sequenced was sorted CD4+, CD8+, or CD8+CD57+ T cells (not recorded which) from PBMCs. These receptor sequences come from a human donor with severe aplastic anemia or a healthy control (not recorded which). The CDR3 runs from the conserved cysteine through the conserved F or W. D genes are given only for firm matches. Clone sizes are given selectively: once, few, many, or a class where the clone is expanded.

j_call,cdr3_length,clone_size,v_call,d_call,cdr3_aa,cdr3_nt
TRBJ2-3,16,once,TRBV9,TRBD2,CASSVGPGGPTDTQYF,TGTGCCAGCAGCGTAGGGCCGGGAGGACCTACAGATACGCAGTATTTT
TRBJ1-2,16,few,TRBV9,TRBD1,CASSVGGTGLHYGYTF,TGTGCCAGCAGCGTAGGCGGGACAGGGCTACACTATGGCTACACCTTC
TRBJ2-6,14,.,TRBV20-1,.,CSARANSGANVLTF,TGCAGTGCTAGAGCCAACTCTGGGGCCAACGTCCTGACTTTC
TRBJ2-5,14,.,TRBV29-1,.,CSVEAAGSGETQYF,TGCAGCGTTGAGGCGGCAGGGTCCGGGGAGACCCAGTACTTC
TRBJ2-7,16,once,TRBV7-8,.,CASSHPEPPGAYEQYF,TGTGCCAGCAGCCACCCCGAACCGCCTGGGGCCTACGAGCAGTACTTC
TRBJ1-1,15,.,TRBV7-9,TRBD1,CASSLGGQGLPEAFF,TGTGCCAGCAGCTTAGGGGGACAGGGTTTGCCTGAAGCTTTCTTT
TRBJ2-1,15,.,TRBV7-9,.,CASSLVSGEVNEQFF,TGTGCCAGCAGCTTAGTATCAGGGGAGGTCAATGAGCAGTTCTTC
TRBJ2-7,14,.,TRBV15,.,CATSRDNGDYEQYF,TGTGCCACCAGCAGAGACAACGGGGACTACGAGCAGTACTTC
TRBJ1-1,14,.,TRBV15,TRBD1,CASRGQGLNTEAFF,TGTGCCAGCAGAGGACAGGGGCTTAACACTGAAGCTTTCTTT
TRBJ1-5,14,few,TRBV2,.,CASSAGRYNQPQHF,TGTGCCAGCAGTGCGGGGAGATACAATCAGCCCCAGCATTTT
TRBJ2-1,17,.,TRBV7-3,TRBD1,CASSFGTGTGVGNEQFF,TGTGCCAGCAGCTTCGGGACCGGGACAGGGGTAGGCAATGAGCAGTTCTTC
TRBJ1-2,16,.,TRBV9,.,CASSVGPLTASGGYTF,TGTGCCAGCAGCGTAGGGCCCTTGACAGCCTCGGGGGGCTACACCTTC
TRBJ2-7,15,many,TRBV5-8,.,CASSDRSLLISEQYF,TGTGCCAGCAGTGACAGGAGCCTCCTAATTTCGGAGCAGTACTTC
TRBJ1-2,15,.,TRBV4-2,.,CASSQDFADNYGYTF,TGTGCCAGCAGCCAAGATTTTGCAGACAACTATGGCTACACCTTC
TRBJ2-1,15,.,TRBV12-3/TRBV12-4,.,CASSFQSGSYNEQFF,TGTGCCAGCAGTTTCCAATCAGGGTCCTACAATGAGCAGTTCTTC
TRBJ1-5,12,many,TRBV12-3/TRBV12-4,.,CASSVQRQPQHF,TGTGCCAGCAGTGTACAAAGGCAGCCCCAGCATTTT
TRBJ2-7,14,.,TRBV7-3,TRBD2,CASSPLAGGYEQYF,TGTGCCAGCAGCCCACTAGCGGGGGGCTACGAGCAGTACTTC
TRBJ2-1,16,.,TRBV20-1,TRBD2,CSASSPGLAGDNEQFF,TGCAGTGCCAGCAGCCCCGGACTAGCGGGGGACAATGAGCAGTTCTTC
TRBJ2-2,14,few,TRBV20-1,.,CSARGAVGTGELFF,TGCAGTGCTAGGGGGGCAGTCGGCACCGGGGAGCTGTTTTTT
TRBJ2-7,14,few,TRBV5-1,TRBD2,CASSLVAGNYEQYF,TGCGCCAGCAGCTTGGTAGCGGGAAACTACGAGCAGTACTTC
TRBJ2-1,15,.,TRBV20-1,TRBD2,CSASPIAGGLYEQFF,TGCAGTGCTAGCCCCATAGCGGGAGGGTTATATGAGCAGTTCTTC
TRBJ2-2,14,.,TRBV28,.,CASSFLSGSGELFF,TGTGCCAGCAGTTTTCTCTCCGGGTCCGGGGAGCTGTTTTTT
TRBJ1-1,12,.,TRBV2,.,CASLRGNTEAFF,TGTGCCAGTCTCAGGGGGAACACTGAAGCTTTCTTT
TRBJ2-1,13,.,TRBV7-9,.,CASSLSTYNEQFF,TGTGCCAGCAGCTTAAGCACATACAATGAGCAGTTCTTC